The 7 T cell receptor beta chains below come from one sample, sequenced in a study of monozygotic twins with inflammatory bowel disease. No DNA is given; TCRdb re-called the 5' RACE reads and lists each CDR3 protein once. This sample contains about 450,000 distinct CDR3 sequences. The specimen sequenced was blood. These receptors were collected from a human donor with ulcerative colitis or Crohn's disease, or a healthy co-twin of an affected twin (not recorded which).

The V gene is TRBV6-1, the J gene TRBJ2-7; no DNA is available, so the TRBD1 call from TCRdb remains unchecked. Germline values: CDR1 MNHNS, CDR2 SASEGT. The CDR3 contains 15 residues. The CDR3 sequence: CASSLTTGYHSEQYF.

CDR3 sequence: CASSFGRGREEQYF. The J gene is TRBJ2-7, the V gene TRBV5-1; TCRdb outputs TRBD1, but without DNA this stays unchecked. This CDR3 has 14 amino acids. CDR1 is SGHRS and CDR2 is YFSETQ in the germline V gene.

The chain couples TRBV6-5 to TRBJ1-2; TCRdb calls TRBD1, which cannot be checked without DNA. The CDR3 totals 14 residues. In germline, CDR1 is MNHEY, CDR2 SVGAGI. This chain's CDR3 is CASSYSRGPRGYTF.

The chain has TRBV27 and TRBJ1-5; TCRdb names TRBD1, which stays unverified in the absence of DNA. Germline V gene lookup returns CDR1 MNHEY and CDR2 SMNVEV (reference sequence). The CDR3 covers 13 residues. The CDR3 sequence: CASRGTVGQPQHF.

V and J are TRBV28 and TRBJ2-3; absent DNA, TCRdb's TRBD2 call cannot be checked. This CDR3 is built from 16 residues. Germline lookup yields CDR1 MDHEN and CDR2 SYDVKM. The CDR3: CASSLRRGSGTDTQYF.

The chain carries TRBV27 and TRBJ2-2; TCRdb outputs TRBD1, but without DNA this stays unchecked. The CDR3 runs to 16 residues. Germline V gives CDR1 MNHEY, CDR2 SMNVEV (reference sequence). CDR3: CASSYRGAQDTGELFF.

The chain recombines TRBV19 with TRBJ2-3; with no DNA, the TCRdb D assignment of TRBD2 cannot be verified. The V gene's germline CDR1 is LNHDA and CDR2 SQIVND (reference sequence). This CDR3 has 14 residues. CDR3 amino acids: CASRLAGVADTQYF.